Listed here is a single TCR beta chain. Its antigen remains undetermined. No clone much larger than this one lies a single base away; base qualities are absent. The record originates from a study of blood T cells in healthy people across ages (dated by TCRdb to the mid-2010s). About the study as a whole: Template switching captured roughly one uniquely barcoded TCR beta cDNA molecule per two T cells in model experiments. Age-related changes in TCR beta repertoire diversity were measured in the study by deep sequencing normalized with unique cDNA molecular identifiers. The study analyzed two additional independent replicas of 1 million unique cDNA reads from the same blood draw for two donors, one aged 18 to 30 and one aged 80 or older. To avoid experimental bias, donors of different ages were randomly spread across the sequencing lanes. The donors were split into four age groups: young (average 16 years), middle-aged (over 35), aged (more than 55) and long-lived (about 74). The full study reports these points: A strong correlation was found between observed TCR beta diversity and the percentage of naive T cells measured by flow cytometry. Because profiling used bulk unsorted PBMCs, naive and antigen-experienced compartments could not be compared conclusively. Estimates of total diversity based on one million sequenced T cells were regarded as lower bounds and as underestimates. Compared with the aged group, the long-lived group had more naive CD4+ T cells, fewer expanded clones and increased TCR diversity, suggesting age selection. Because donor CMV infection status was unknown, age-related changes in expanded clonotypes were potentially confounded. Observed TCR beta diversity per million T cells fell roughly linearly with age, and a significant reduction was already apparent by age around 40.

The CDR1 and CDR2 encoded by the germline V gene are LGHNA and YSLEER. The V end loses 0 bases and the J end loses 0 bases, and a stretch of 9 bases separates them. From the cysteine through the phenylalanine, the CDR3 covers 15 amino acids. Just CDR3 DNA is preserved here, 45 bases in frame from base 1. Receptors were amplified or captured by 5' RACE. TCRdb names Illumina HiSeq 2500 as the instrument used. A second roughly 7 to 12 cycle PCR used a sample-barcoded 5' primer and a J-beta primer mix. A template-switch 5' adaptor carrying 12 random nucleotides introduced a unique molecular identifier onto each TCR beta cDNA molecule. At least 3 million CDR3-containing paired-end reads were obtained from each sample. The Mint cDNA synthesis kit, primed by a TRBC-specific oligonucleotide, was used to synthesize first-strand cDNA from all RNA. Following uracil-DNA glycosylase treatment, a first 18-cycle PCR with universal primers M1SS and BC2_uni_R was performed on all cDNA. Per the source publication's procedure: For normalization, 1 million high-quality reads were randomly selected from each sample, with every read carrying a distinct molecular identifier. Reads with shared molecular identifiers were discarded instead of being binned into consensus sequences. CDR3 identification, clonotype clustering and error correction used MiTCR with a Q25 quality threshold and the strictest error-elimination algorithm. Lower-bound total TCR beta diversity was estimated with a nonparametric unseen species model using Euler transformation. TCRdb passed the public sequencing reads through fastp at Q25 and MiXCR, retaining productive beta sequences. Under each unique CDR3 protein, matching rows form one entry showing the most common genes and DNA. These V and J calls originate from TCRdb's pipeline instead of the authors' own analysis. This sample holds hundreds of thousands of distinct CDR3 sequences; 47% were observed only once. Clones ranked in the top ten supply approximately 25% of the sample.

Donors were 40 or so systemically healthy Caucasian individuals from Russia aged about 6 to 100 years. Each donor gave 9 to 10 milliliters of peripheral blood, collected into EDTA-treated Vacutainer tubes. PBMCs were isolated by Ficoll-Paque density-gradient centrifugation, with at least 7 million obtained per sample. Total RNA, at least 5 micrograms per sample, was extracted from PBMCs with Trizol reagent. Naive CD45RAhigh/CD27high T cell percentages were measured by flow cytometry on a PBMC aliquot from every donor. Sequences were obtained from blood. This receptor chain uses TRBV4-3 and TRBJ2-7; there is no confident call for the D gene. The receptor's source is an elderly man in good health. The bases are TGCGCCAGCAGCCAAGATCTCGAGAGCTCCTACGAGCAGTACTTC. It codes for CASSQDLESSYEQYF.